This T cell receptor beta chain appears in the sequencing data of a study of metastatic and nonmetastatic thyroid tumors. Using MiXCR, TCRdb re-called clones from the PCR reads. The profile shows some 45,000 clones, around 15% of them singletons. Not a single patient had been given any form of treatment at any point before undergoing thyroid surgery. V dropped 2 bases and J dropped 4; count of bases not matched to a gene: 11. Germline V gives CDR1 MGHRA, CDR2 YSYEKL. The CDR3 is 19 amino acids. In this sample, this clone turned up a few times. The rearrangement links TRBV4-1 to TRBJ2-5; 15 bases fit TRBD2. Sequenced input: blood. The receptor comes from a female donor with papillary thyroid cancer or a benign thyroid nodule (not recorded which). Some clones in this sample may be carry-over from other donors' samples. This CDR3 is CASSQSGLAGGPQAETQYF. The CDR3 DNA reads TGCGCCAGCAGCCAATCGGGACTAGCGGGAGGACCACAAGCAGAGACCCAGTACTTC.